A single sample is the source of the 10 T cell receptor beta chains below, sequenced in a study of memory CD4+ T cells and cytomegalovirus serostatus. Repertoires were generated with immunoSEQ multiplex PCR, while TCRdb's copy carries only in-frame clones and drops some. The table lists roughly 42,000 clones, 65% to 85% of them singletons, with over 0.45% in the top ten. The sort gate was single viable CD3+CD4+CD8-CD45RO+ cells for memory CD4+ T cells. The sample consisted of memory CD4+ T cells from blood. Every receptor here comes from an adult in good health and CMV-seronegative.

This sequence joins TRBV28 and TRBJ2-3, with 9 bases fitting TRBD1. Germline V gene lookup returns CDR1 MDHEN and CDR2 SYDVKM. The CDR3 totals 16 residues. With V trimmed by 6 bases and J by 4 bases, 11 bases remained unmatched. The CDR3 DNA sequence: TGTGCCAGCAGGCCTTCACCGGGACAGGGACCAGATACGCAGTATTTT. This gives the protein CASRPSPGQGPDTQYF.

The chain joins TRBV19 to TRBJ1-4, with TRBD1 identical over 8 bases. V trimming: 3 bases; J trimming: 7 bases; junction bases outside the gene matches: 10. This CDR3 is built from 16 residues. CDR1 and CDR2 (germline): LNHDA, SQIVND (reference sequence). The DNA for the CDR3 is TGTGCCAGTAGTATGCAGGGGGCAGTGGAACTTGAAAAACTGTTTTTT. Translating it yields CASSMQGAVELEKLFF.

CDR3 coding DNA: TGTGCCAGCAGCTTGGGACTTCAAGAGACCCAGTACTTC. Translating it yields CASSLGLQETQYF. The chain joins TRBV5-5 to TRBJ2-5; D is unclear. Germline V gene sequence: CDR1 SGHKS, CDR2 YYEKEE (reference sequence). This CDR3 contains 13 residues. Trimming took 0 bases from V and 2 from J, leaving 5 bases between them.

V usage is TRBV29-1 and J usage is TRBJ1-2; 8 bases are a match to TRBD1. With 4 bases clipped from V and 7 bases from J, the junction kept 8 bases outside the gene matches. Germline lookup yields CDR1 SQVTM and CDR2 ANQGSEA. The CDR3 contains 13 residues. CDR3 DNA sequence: TGCAGCGTTGCCTATGACAGGGGAAGTGGCTACACCTTC. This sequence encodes CSVAYDRGSGYTF.

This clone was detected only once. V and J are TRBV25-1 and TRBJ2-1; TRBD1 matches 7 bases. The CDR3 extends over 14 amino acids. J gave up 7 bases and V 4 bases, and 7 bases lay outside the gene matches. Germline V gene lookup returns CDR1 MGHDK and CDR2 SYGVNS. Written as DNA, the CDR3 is TGTGCCAGCAGTGCCTCGACAGGGATGAATGAGCAGTTCTTC. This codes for CASSASTGMNEQFF. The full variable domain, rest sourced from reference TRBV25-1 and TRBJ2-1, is EADIYQTPRYLVIGTGKKITLECSQTMGHDKMYWYQQDPGMELHLIHYSYGVNSTEKGDLSSESTVSRIRTEHFPLTLESARPSHTSQYLCASSASTGMNEQFFGPGTRLTVL.

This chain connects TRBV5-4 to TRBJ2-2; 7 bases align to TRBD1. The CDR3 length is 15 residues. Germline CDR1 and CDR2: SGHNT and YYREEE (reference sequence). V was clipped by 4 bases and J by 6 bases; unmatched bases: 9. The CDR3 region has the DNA TGTGCCAGCAGCCAACCGGACAGGCGCTCCGGGGAGCTGTTTTTT. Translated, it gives CASSQPDRRSGELFF.

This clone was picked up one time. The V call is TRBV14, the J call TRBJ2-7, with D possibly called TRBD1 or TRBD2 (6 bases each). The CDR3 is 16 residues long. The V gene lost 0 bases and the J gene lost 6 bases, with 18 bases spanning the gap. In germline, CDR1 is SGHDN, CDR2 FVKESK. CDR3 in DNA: TGTGCCAGCAGCCAAGATGTCGGGGGCCTTCGGGCCGAGCAGTACTTC. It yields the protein CASSQDVGGLRAEQYF.

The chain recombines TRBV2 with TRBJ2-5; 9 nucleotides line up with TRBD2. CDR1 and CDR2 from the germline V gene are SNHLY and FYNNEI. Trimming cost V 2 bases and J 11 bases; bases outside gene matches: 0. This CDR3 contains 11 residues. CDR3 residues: CASSELAGQYF. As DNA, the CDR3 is TGTGCCAGCAGTGAACTAGCGGGGCAGTACTTC.

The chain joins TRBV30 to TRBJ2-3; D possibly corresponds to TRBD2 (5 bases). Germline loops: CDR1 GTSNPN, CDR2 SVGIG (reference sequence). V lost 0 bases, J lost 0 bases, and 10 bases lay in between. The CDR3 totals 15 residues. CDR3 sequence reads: CAWSVGGPSTDTQYF. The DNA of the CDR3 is TGTGCCTGGAGTGTAGGCGGGCCTAGCACAGATACGCAGTATTTT.

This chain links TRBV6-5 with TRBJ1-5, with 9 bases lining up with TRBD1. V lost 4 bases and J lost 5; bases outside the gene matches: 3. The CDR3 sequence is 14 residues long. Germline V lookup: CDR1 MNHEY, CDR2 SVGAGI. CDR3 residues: CASSFGTGYQPQHF. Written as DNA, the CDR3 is TGTGCCAGCAGTTTTGGGACAGGGTATCAGCCCCAGCATTTT.